The TCR beta chain under discussion was sequenced for a study of T cell repertoires in cytomegalovirus infection. The overall study: Based on public TCR beta signatures, there were indications of CMV infection and of a matching HLA type.

Study-wide findings and caveats: Clonotypes of TCR beta that were HLA-C-restricted and CMV-specific dominated the ex vivo response. Identification of carriers of CMV plus the relevant HLA was achieved through cumulative public TCR beta family frequency.

In its sample, this clonotype was seen many times. Its antigen remains unidentified. This CDR3 region has 14 residues. Unmatched junction bases numbered 7, after V lost 7 bases and J lost 3 bases. From germline, CDR1 is LNHDA and CDR2 SQIVND (reference sequence). TCRdb reanalysed the reads using MiXCR and keeps one entry per CDR3 protein. This repertoire shows 700,000 to 950,000 distinct CDR3 sequences, about 33% found once; its top ten account for around 12%. The sequence derives from a human donor in good health (CMV status not recorded). Some clones in this sample may be carry-over from other donors' samples. This rearrangement joins TRBV19 to TRBJ1-1, with TRBD1 matching 8 bases. The sample consisted of cultured CD8+ T cells from PBMCs, taken from culture after CMV antigen stimulation. The CDR3 sequence is CASIWTGWYTEAFF. The DNA of the CDR3 is TGTGCCAGTATTTGGACAGGGTGGTACACTGAAGCTTTCTTT.